These 28 T cell receptor beta chains were all obtained from the same sample, sequenced in a study of blood T cell repertoires in COVID-19. The method was immunoSEQ multiplex PCR; TCRdb's version includes in-frame clones alone and lacks a portion of them. The sample consists of a few hundred thousand clones, roughly 84% of them appearing once. Source material: peripheral blood. These receptor sequences come from a woman in her late teens or twenties with acute or convalescent COVID-19.

The V gene is TRBV6-5, the J gene TRBJ2-7, with 7 bases identical to TRBD2. Trimming took 8 bases from V and 7 from J; bases not matched to a gene: 11. CDR1 and CDR2 (germline): MNHEY, SVGAGI. The CDR3 sequence is 13 residues long. CDR3 amino acids: CASAQLASGEQYF. As DNA, the CDR3 is TGTGCCAGCGCCCAACTAGCGTCTGGAGAGCAGTACTTC.

This clone was seen a single time. The chain has TRBV3-1 (or the pseudogene TRBV3-2) and TRBJ1-1; D ambiguous. Per germline, CDR1 LGHDT and CDR2 YNNKEL (reference sequence). This CDR3 has 14 residues. Between the trimmed V and J ends, which lost 4 bases and 3 bases, there was a span of 12 bases. CDR3 sequence reads: CASSLDYVHTEAFF. CDR3 DNA: TGTGCCAGCAGCCTAGACTACGTGCACACTGAAGCTTTCTTT.

The V call is TRBV11-2, the J call TRBJ2-1; 9 positions agree with TRBD2. Germline CDR1 and CDR2: SGHAT and FQNNGV. V gave up 1 base and J gave up 5 bases; unmatched junction bases: 9. CDR3 length: 17 residues. CDR3 DNA: TGTGCCAGCAGCTTAGCGCTTGGCGGGAGGGTCGACAATGAGCAGTTCTTC. It codes for CASSLALGGRVDNEQFF.

This clone turned up a few times. This sequence joins TRBV30 and TRBJ1-4, with D perhaps matching TRBD1 (5 bases). Per germline, CDR1 GTSNPN and CDR2 SVGIG (reference sequence). Trimming left V 3 bases short and J 8 bases short, with 13 bases between. The CDR3 has 13 amino acids. The CDR3 nucleotides are TGTGCCTGGAGCGGACGCCGGGGGGAAAAACTGTTTTTT. Amino acids: CAWSGRRGEKLFF. The whole variable domain, filled in from reference TRBV30 and TRBJ1-4, reads SQTIHQWPATLVQPVGSPLSLECTVEGTSNPNLYWYRQAAGRGLQLLFYSVGIGQISSEVPQNLSASRPQDRQFILSSKKLLLSDSGFYLCAWSGRRGEKLFFGSGTQLSVL.

This chain uses TRBV19 with TRBJ1-5, with D perhaps matching TRBD1 (5 bases). V shed 1 base and J shed 8 bases, with 18 bases lying between them. The germline gives CDR1 LNHDA, CDR2 SQIVND (reference sequence). The CDR3 is 16 amino acids. As DNA, the CDR3 is TGTGCCAGTAGTATAGGACAGAGTGCCGGCTCGAAGCCCCAGCATTTT. It specifies CASSIGQSAGSKPQHF.

This clone appeared many times. The V call is TRBV5-1, the J call TRBJ2-7; tentatively, D is TRBD1 (5 bases). The length of the CDR3 is 19 residues. Trimming left V 0 bases short and J 2 bases short, with 24 bases between. Germline V gene sequence: CDR1 SGHRS, CDR2 YFSETQ. The CDR3 DNA reads TGCGCCAGCAGCTTGGGGTCCAGTAGGGGCCGTTTAGAGCCCTACGAGCAGTACTTC. Amino acids: CASSLGSSRGRLEPYEQYF.

The V call is TRBV9, the J call TRBJ2-5; weak D call: TRBD1 (5 bases). Germline V CDR1 and CDR2: SGDLS, YYNGEE. CDR3 length: 14 amino acids. V was pared by 2 bases and J by 0 bases, with 8 bases between. The CDR3 DNA reads as TGTGCCAGCAGCGTGACAGCCTACCAAGAGACCCAGTACTTC. Amino acids: CASSVTAYQETQYF.

This chain uses TRBV5-1 with TRBJ2-5, with a possible D match to TRBD1 (5 bases). V was pared by 4 bases and J by 5 bases, with 12 bases between. The V gene's germline CDR1 is SGHRS and CDR2 YFSETQ. There are 13 residues in the CDR3. The CDR3: CASSTQGGETQYF. CDR3 nucleotide sequence: TGCGCCAGCAGCACCCAGGGTGGCGAGACCCAGTACTTC.

The chain couples TRBV9 to TRBJ1-2; D is uncertain. CDR1 SGDLS and CDR2 YYNGEE come from the germline V gene. V gave up 4 bases and J gave up 8 bases, with 12 bases separating them. CDR3 length: 12 amino acids. CDR3 amino acids: CASSSTDTGYTF. The CDR3 bases are TGTGCCAGCAGCTCTACCGACACCGGCTACACCTTC.

The chain has TRBV7-2 and TRBJ1-2, with 8 bases identical to TRBD1. CDR1 SGHTA and CDR2 FQGNSA come from the germline V gene. The CDR3 is 15 amino acids. Germline trimming cut 2 bases from V and 3 bases from J; bases unmatched to any gene: 5. CDR3 DNA: TGTGCCAGCAGCTTAAGGACAGGGAGGGACTATGGCTACACCTTC. Encoded protein: CASSLRTGRDYGYTF.

This clone was counted only a few times. The chain employs TRBV28 and TRBJ2-7; no reliable D call. Trimming left V 10 bases short and J 0 bases short, with 25 bases between. Germline V CDR1 and CDR2: MDHEN, SYDVKM. The CDR3 extends over 17 amino acids. CDR3 loop: CATTSVRMGVSSYEQYF. CDR3 sequence (DNA): TGTGCCACCACGAGTGTTAGGATGGGCGTTAGCTCCTACGAGCAGTACTTC. The complete variable domain, with remaining parts taken from reference TRBV28 and TRBJ2-7, reads DVKVTQSSRYLVKRTGEKVFLECVQDMDHENMFWYRQDPGLGLRLIYFSYDVKMKEKGDIPEGYSVSREKKERFSLILESASTNQTSMYLCATTSVRMGVSSYEQYFGPGTRLTVT.

This clone has only one observation. CDR3 loop: CASKQGPSGANVLTF. The CDR3 DNA sequence: TGCGCCAGCAAACAGGGCCCCTCTGGGGCCAACGTCCTGACTTTC. The chain links TRBV5-1 to TRBJ2-6, with D possibly matching TRBD1 (6 bases). Trimming pared 6 bases from V and 0 bases from J, leaving 10 bases between. Germline-derived CDR1 and CDR2 are SGHRS and YFSETQ. CDR3 length: 15 amino acids.

This chain connects TRBV7-2 to TRBJ2-5, with a tentative D call TRBD1 (5 bases). Per the germline V gene, CDR1 is SGHTA and CDR2 is FQGNSA. The CDR3 spans 13 residues. Trimming cost V 3 bases and J 4 bases, with 9 bases left between them. CDR3 loop: CASSLKGSETQYF. The CDR3 DNA sequence: TGTGCCAGCAGCTTGAAGGGGTCAGAGACCCAGTACTTC.

The chain is built from TRBV27 and TRBJ1-1; TRBD1 matches 8 bases. This CDR3 has 14 residues. J gave up 3 bases and V 6 bases, and 6 bases lay outside the gene matches. CDR1 and CDR2 from the germline V gene are MNHEY and SMNVEV (reference sequence). The CDR3 sequence is CASSLRTGYTEAFF. For the CDR3, the DNA is TGTGCCAGCAGCCTCCGGACAGGGTACACTGAAGCTTTCTTT.

This chain connects TRBV10-3 to TRBJ1-1; D remains ambiguous. This CDR3 contains 12 residues. The germline V and J ends were trimmed by 3 bases and 7 bases, with 9 bases remaining between them. In germline, CDR1 is ENHRY, CDR2 SYGVKD. CDR3 protein: CAISDSAGEAFF. CDR3 DNA sequence: TGTGCCATCAGTGATTCAGCGGGTGAAGCTTTCTTT.

This chain joins TRBV5-5 and TRBJ2-7; tentative D call: TRBD2 (5 bases). CDR1 SGHKS and CDR2 YYEKEE come from the germline V gene (reference sequence). CDR3 length: 14 residues. V was clipped by 1 base and J by 2 bases, with 10 bases between them. The CDR3 is CASSLIEGPYEQYF. The DNA of the CDR3 is TGTGCCAGCAGCTTGATTGAGGGTCCCTACGAGCAGTACTTC.

This clone occurred a few times. The gene calls are TRBV28 and TRBJ1-4; the D gene is possibly TRBD1 (5 bases). The CDR3 extends over 16 amino acids. V was trimmed by 5 bases and J by 0 bases, leaving 13 bases between them. Germline lookup yields CDR1 MDHEN and CDR2 SYDVKM. CDR3 DNA: TGTGCCAGCAGTACAAGCACGGGGGCAACTAATGAAAAACTGTTTTTT. Amino acids: CASSTSTGATNEKLFF.

The chain has TRBV3-1 (or the pseudogene TRBV3-2) and TRBJ2-2, with a possible D match to TRBD2 (6 bases). Germline assignment: CDR1 LGHDT and CDR2 YNNKEL (reference sequence). Trimming stripped 1 base from V and 6 bases from J, with 15 bases between. The CDR3 runs to 16 residues. Here the CDR3 reads CASSQGTSAGAGELFF. In nucleotides, the CDR3 is TGTGCCAGCAGCCAAGGGACCTCAGCGGGCGCCGGGGAGCTGTTTTTT.

This clone was found once. The chain joins TRBV25-1 to TRBJ1-2; a possible D gene is TRBD1 (5 bases). This CDR3 spans 13 amino acids. V lost 10 bases and J lost 8, with 20 bases in between. Per germline, CDR1 MGHDK and CDR2 SYGVNS. Here the CDR3 reads CATSPRGGEGYTF. CDR3 sequence (DNA): TGTGCCACCAGCCCTCGGGGGGGGGAGGGCTACACCTTC.

This clone was detected only once. This chain uses TRBV27 with TRBJ2-4, with a tentative D call TRBD1 (7 bases). Germline CDR1 is MNHEY and CDR2 is SMNVEV (reference sequence). CDR3 length: 14 residues. V shed 4 bases and J shed 4 bases, with 11 bases lying between them. The CDR3 loop is CASSSQGTKNIQYF. CDR3 nucleotide sequence: TGTGCCAGCAGTTCACAGGGGACTAAAAACATTCAGTACTTC.

The rearrangement links TRBV20-1 to TRBJ1-2; D remains ambiguous. The CDR3 consists of 14 residues. The ends were cut back, 3 bases at V and 0 bases at J, with 11 bases in the middle. Germline V lookup: CDR1 DFQATT, CDR2 SNEGSKA (reference sequence). CDR3 nucleotide sequence: TGCAGTGCTAGTCCGGGAAATGCTAACTATGGCTACACCTTC. As protein: CSASPGNANYGYTF.

The rearrangement joins TRBV28 to TRBJ1-4, with 8 bases identical to TRBD1. Per the germline V gene, CDR1 is MDHEN and CDR2 is SYDVKM. V was clipped by 6 bases and J by 7 bases; unmatched bases: 7. This CDR3 has 14 amino acids. This CDR3 reads CASSRDRLFEKLFF. CDR3 DNA: TGTGCCAGCAGCCGGGACAGGTTGTTTGAAAAACTGTTTTTT. The full variable domain, its missing parts supplied by reference TRBV28 and TRBJ1-4, is DVKVTQSSRYLVKRTGEKVFLECVQDMDHENMFWYRQDPGLGLRLIYFSYDVKMKEKGDIPEGYSVSREKKERFSLILESASTNQTSMYLCASSRDRLFEKLFFGSGTQLSVL.

The gene calls are TRBV9 and TRBJ2-7; 7 bases are a match to TRBD2. V was pared by 4 bases and J by 1 base, with 8 bases of the junction left unmatched. CDR1 SGDLS and CDR2 YYNGEE come from the germline V gene. This CDR3 spans 15 amino acids. The CDR3 region is CASSLGGYTSYEQYF. The DNA for the CDR3 is TGTGCCAGCAGCCTCGGGGGGTACACTTCCTACGAGCAGTACTTC.

The chain combines TRBV15 with TRBJ2-5, with TRBD2 identical over 7 bases. Per the germline V gene, CDR1 is LNHNV and CDR2 is YYDKDF (reference sequence). The CDR3 is 16 amino acids. The V and J ends lost 5 bases and 2 bases, in that order; junction bases with no gene match: 11. The chain's CDR3 is CATSQDRASGQETQYF. CDR3 nucleotide sequence: TGTGCCACCAGCCAAGATAGGGCTAGCGGACAAGAGACCCAGTACTTC. The variable domain in full, with the rest retrieved from reference TRBV15 and TRBJ2-5, is DAMVIQNPRYQVTQFGKPVTLSCSQTLNHNVMYWYQQKSSQAPKLLFHYYDKDFNNEADTPDNFQSRRPNTSFCFLDIRSPGLGDTAMYLCATSQDRASGQETQYFGPGTRLLVL.

The chain uses TRBV5-5 and TRBJ2-7, with 7 bases lining up with TRBD1. CDR1 SGHKS and CDR2 YYEKEE come from the germline V gene (reference sequence). The V and J ends lost 2 bases and 5 bases, in that order; junction bases with no gene match: 10. This CDR3 comprises 15 residues. The CDR3 nucleotides are TGTGCCAGCAGCTTTGGTTCAAACAGGGGAGACGAGCAGTACTTC. Its translation is CASSFGSNRGDEQYF. The full variable domain, rest sourced from reference TRBV5-5 and TRBJ2-7, is DAGVTQSPTHLIKTRGQQVTLRCSPISGHKSVSWYQQVLGQGPQFIFQYYEKEERGRGNFPDRFSARQFPNYSSELNVNALLLGDSALYLCASSFGSNRGDEQYFGPGTRLTVT.

The J gene is TRBJ1-4, the V gene TRBV9, with TRBD1 matching 7 bases. Germline trimming cut 5 bases from V and 4 bases from J; bases unmatched to any gene: 5. Germline CDR1 SGDLS, CDR2 YYNGEE. The CDR3 contains 14 residues. The CDR3 is CASSRGHHNEKLFF. CDR3 DNA sequence: TGTGCCAGCAGTAGGGGGCACCATAATGAAAAACTGTTTTTT.

The rearrangement links TRBV19 to TRBJ2-6, with 7 nucleotides matching TRBD2. This CDR3 has 17 residues. Per germline, CDR1 LNHDA and CDR2 SQIVND (reference sequence). The junction had 9 bases not matched to a gene; V was cut back by 6 bases and J by 1 base. The CDR3 region is CASSRVAGGSGANVLTF. CDR3 bases: TGTGCCAGTAGCCGAGTAGCGGGCGGGTCTGGGGCCAACGTCCTGACTTTC.

The chain couples TRBV5-6 to TRBJ2-3; TRBD2 aligns across 8 bases. Germline V gene lookup returns CDR1 SGHDT and CDR2 YYEEEE. This CDR3 comprises 13 residues. J lost 9 bases, V lost 4 bases, and 7 bases had no gene match. CDR3 coding DNA: TGTGCCAGCAGCCCCCTAACGGGGGGGACGCAGTATTTT. Translated: CASSPLTGGTQYF.